This TCR beta chain emerged from a study of blood T cell repertoires in COVID-19. Across the study: T cells, B-cell-depleted T cells, or PBMCs supplied cDNA or gDNA.

It was during active infection that Seattle patients were enrolled and then longitudinally followed. Original processing methods: Reference gene primers were amplified, and this amplification served to estimate nucleated cell counts. Repertoires were generated with immunoSEQ multiplex PCR, while TCRdb's copy carries only in-frame clones and drops some. V and J calls and clone size are given by that table; D and trimming were obtained from the DNA. The sample shows approximately 530,000 clones, around 90% of them seen only once. In germline, CDR1 is SGDLS, CDR2 YYNGEE. The CDR3 totals 14 residues. Trimming cost V 0 bases and J 4 bases, with 10 bases left between them.

Material for sequencing was peripheral blood. The sequence came from a woman aged 45-59 years with COVID-19, enrolled during active disease. This chain joins TRBV9 and TRBJ1-2; D uncertain. The CDR3 sequence: CASSVGERGYGYTF. The CDR3 DNA sequence: TGTGCCAGCAGCGTAGGTGAGCGGGGCTATGGCTACACCTTC.